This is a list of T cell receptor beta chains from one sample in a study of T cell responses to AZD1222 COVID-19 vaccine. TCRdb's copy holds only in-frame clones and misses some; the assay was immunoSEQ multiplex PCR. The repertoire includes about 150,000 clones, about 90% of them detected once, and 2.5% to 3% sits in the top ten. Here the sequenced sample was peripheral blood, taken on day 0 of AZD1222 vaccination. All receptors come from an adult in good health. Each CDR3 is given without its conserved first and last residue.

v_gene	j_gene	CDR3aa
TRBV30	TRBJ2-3	AWSAGLVGGDTQY
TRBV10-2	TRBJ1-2	ASSETTGYGYT
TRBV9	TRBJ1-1	ASSVLTGANTEAF
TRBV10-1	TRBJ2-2	ASSVLLSGELF
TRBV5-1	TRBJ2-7	ASSYDRASYEQY
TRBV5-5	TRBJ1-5	ASSRGITGRGPNQPQH
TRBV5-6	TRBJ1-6	ASSPVGGLYNSPLH
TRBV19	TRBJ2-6	ASRVLDRAGANVLT
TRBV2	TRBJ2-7	ASTGQGYEQY
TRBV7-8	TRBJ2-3	ASSFETSGATDTQY
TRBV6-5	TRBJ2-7	ASRTPGGSRYEQY